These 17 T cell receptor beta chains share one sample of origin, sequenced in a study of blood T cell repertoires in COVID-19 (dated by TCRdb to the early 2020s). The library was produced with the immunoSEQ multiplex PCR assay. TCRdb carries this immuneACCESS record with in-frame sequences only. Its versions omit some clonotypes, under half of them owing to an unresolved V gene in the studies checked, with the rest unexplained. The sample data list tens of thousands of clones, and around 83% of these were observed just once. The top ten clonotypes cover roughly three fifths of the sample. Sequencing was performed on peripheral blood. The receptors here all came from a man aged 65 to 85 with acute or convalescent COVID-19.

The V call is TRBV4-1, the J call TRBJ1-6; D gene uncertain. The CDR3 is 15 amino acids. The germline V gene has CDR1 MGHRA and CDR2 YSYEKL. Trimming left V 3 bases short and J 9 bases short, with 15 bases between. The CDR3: CASSQAGGSGSPLHF. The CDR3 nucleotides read TGCGCCAGCAGCCAGGCCGGAGGCTCTGGTTCACCCCTCCACTTT.

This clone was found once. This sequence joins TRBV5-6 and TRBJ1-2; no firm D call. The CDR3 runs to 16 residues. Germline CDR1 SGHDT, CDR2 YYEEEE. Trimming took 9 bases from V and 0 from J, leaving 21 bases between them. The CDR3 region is CATRGGLGFPNYGYTF. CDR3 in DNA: TGTGCCACCCGAGGAGGGCTTGGATTTCCTAACTATGGCTACACCTTC. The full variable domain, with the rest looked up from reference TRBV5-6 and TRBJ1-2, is DAGVTQSPTHLIKTRGQQVTLRCSPKSGHDTVSWYQQALGQGPQFIFQYYEEEERQRGNFPDRFSGHQFPNYSSELNVNALLLGDSALYLCATRGGLGFPNYGYTFGSGTRLTVV.

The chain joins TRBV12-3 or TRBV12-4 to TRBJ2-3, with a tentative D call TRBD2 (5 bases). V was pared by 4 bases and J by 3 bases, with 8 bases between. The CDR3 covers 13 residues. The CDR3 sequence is CASSSGITDTQYF. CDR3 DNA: TGTGCCAGCAGTTCGGGGATTACAGATACGCAGTATTTT.

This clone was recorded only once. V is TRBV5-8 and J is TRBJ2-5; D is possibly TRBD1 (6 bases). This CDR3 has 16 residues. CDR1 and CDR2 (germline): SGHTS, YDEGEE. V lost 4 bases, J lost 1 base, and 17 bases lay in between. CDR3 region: CASSPGTRLFQETQYF. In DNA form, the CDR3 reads TGTGCCAGCAGCCCCGGGACACGACTGTTCCAAGAGACCCAGTACTTC.

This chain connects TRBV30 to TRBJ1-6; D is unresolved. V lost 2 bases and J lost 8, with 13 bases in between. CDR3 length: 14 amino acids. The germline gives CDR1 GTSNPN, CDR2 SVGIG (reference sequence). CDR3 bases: TGTGCCTGGAGTAGTACAACAACCTATTCACCCCTCCACTTT. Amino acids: CAWSSTTTYSPLHF. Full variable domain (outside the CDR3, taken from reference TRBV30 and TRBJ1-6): SQTIHQWPATLVQPVGSPLSLECTVEGTSNPNLYWYRQAAGRGLQLLFYSVGIGQISSEVPQNLSASRPQDRQFILSSKKLLLSDSGFYLCAWSSTTTYSPLHFGNGTRLTVT.

The CDR3 sequence: CASRNRGKIYYGYTF. As DNA, the CDR3 is TGTGCCAGCAGAAACAGGGGTAAAATATACTATGGCTACACCTTC. J is TRBJ1-2 and V is TRBV6-5, with 7 bases aligning to TRBD1. Losses at the gene ends were 6 bases for V and 3 bases for J; bases not matched to a gene: 10. Germline loops: CDR1 MNHEY, CDR2 SVGAGI. The CDR3 has 15 residues.

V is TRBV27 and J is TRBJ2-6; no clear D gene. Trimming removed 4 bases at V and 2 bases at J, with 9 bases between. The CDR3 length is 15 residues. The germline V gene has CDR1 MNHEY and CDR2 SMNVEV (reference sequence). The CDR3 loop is CASSSLPAGANVLTF. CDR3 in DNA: TGTGCCAGCAGTTCTCTACCTGCTGGGGCCAACGTCCTGACTTTC.

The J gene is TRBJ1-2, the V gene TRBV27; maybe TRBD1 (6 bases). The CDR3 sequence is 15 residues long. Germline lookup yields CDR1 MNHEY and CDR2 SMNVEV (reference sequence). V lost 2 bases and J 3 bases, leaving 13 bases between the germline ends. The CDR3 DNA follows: TGTGCCAGCAGTTTAGAAGGCAGGGGATACTATGGCTACACCTTC. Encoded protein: CASSLEGRGYYGYTF.

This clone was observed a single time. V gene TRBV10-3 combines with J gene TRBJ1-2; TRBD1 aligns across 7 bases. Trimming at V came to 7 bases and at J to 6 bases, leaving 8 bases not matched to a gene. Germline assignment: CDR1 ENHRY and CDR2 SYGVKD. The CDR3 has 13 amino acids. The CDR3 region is CAINDREEDGYTF. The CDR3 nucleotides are TGTGCCATCAATGACAGGGAAGAGGATGGCTACACCTTC.

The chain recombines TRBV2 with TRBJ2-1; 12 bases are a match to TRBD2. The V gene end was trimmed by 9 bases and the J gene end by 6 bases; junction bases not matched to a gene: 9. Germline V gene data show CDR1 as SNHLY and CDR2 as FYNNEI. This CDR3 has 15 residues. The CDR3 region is CASRTTGLAGNEQFF. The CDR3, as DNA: TGTGCCAGTCGGACTACGGGACTAGCGGGCAATGAGCAGTTCTTC.

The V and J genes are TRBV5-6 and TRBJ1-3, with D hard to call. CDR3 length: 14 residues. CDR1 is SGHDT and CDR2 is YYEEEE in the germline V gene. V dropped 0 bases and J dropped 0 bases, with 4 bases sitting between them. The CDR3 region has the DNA TGTGCCAGCAGCTTGGGGCACTCTGGAAACACCATATATTTT. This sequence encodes CASSLGHSGNTIYF.

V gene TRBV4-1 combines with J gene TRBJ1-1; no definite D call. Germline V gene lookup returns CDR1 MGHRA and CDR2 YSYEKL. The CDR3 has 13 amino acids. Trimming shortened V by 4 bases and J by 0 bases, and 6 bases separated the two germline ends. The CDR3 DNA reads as TGCGCCAGCAGCCCCTCGGTGAACACTGAAGCTTTCTTT. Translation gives CASSPSVNTEAFF.

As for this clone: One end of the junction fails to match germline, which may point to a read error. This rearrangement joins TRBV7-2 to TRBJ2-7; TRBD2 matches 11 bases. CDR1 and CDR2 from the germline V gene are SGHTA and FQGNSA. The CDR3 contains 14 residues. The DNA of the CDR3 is TGTGCCAGCAGCGTAGCGGGAGGGAAATACGAGCAGTACTTC. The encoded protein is CASSVAGGKYEQYF. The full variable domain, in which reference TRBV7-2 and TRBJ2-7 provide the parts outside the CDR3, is GAGVSQSPSNKVTEKGKDVELRCDPISGHTALYWYRQSLGQGLEFLIYFQGNSAPDKSGLPSDRFSAERTGGSVSTLTIQRTQQEDSAVYLCASSVAGGKYEQYFGPGTRLTVT.

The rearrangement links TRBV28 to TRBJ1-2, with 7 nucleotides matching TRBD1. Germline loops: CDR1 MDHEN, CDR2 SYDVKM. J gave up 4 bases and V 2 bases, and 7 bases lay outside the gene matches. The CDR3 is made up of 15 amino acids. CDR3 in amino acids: CASSLPGQRLYGYTF. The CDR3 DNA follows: TGTGCCAGCAGTTTACCGGGACAGAGGCTCTATGGCTACACCTTC.

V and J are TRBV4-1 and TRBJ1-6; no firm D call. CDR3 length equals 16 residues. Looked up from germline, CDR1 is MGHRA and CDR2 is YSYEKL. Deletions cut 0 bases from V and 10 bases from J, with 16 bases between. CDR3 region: CASSQEGNTAGSPLHF. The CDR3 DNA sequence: TGCGCCAGCAGCCAAGAAGGAAACACAGCCGGATCACCCCTCCACTTT.

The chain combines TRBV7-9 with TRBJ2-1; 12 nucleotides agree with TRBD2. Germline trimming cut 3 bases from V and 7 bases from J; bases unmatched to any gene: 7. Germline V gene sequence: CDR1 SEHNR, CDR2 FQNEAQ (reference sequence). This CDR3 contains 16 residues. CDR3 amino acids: CASSFATSGGPNEQFF. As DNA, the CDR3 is TGTGCCAGCAGCTTCGCGACTAGCGGGGGACCTAATGAGCAGTTCTTC.

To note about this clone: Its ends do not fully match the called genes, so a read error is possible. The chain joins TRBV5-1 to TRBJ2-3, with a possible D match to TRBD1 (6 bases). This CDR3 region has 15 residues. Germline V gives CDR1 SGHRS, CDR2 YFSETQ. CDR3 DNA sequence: TGCGCCAGCAGATTGGAGGCAGGGGTATTAGATACGCAGTATTTT. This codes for CASRLEAGVLDTQYF.